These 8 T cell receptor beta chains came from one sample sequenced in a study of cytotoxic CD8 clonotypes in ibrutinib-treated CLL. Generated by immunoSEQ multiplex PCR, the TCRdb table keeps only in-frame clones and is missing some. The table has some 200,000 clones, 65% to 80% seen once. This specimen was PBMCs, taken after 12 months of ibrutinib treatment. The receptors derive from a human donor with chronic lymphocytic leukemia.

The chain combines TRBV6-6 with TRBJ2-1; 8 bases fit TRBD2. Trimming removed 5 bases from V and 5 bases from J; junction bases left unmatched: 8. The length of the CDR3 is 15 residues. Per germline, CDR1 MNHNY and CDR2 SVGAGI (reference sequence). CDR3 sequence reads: CASSPQGLADNEQFF. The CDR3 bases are TGTGCCAGCAGTCCTCAAGGACTAGCAGACAATGAGCAGTTCTTC.

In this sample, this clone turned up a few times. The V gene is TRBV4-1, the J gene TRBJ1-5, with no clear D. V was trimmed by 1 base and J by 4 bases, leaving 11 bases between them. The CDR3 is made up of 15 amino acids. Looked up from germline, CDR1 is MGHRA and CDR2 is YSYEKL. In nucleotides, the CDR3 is TGCGCCAGCAGCCAAGGGGTCGCAGCAAATCAGCCCCAGCATTTT. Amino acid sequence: CASSQGVAANQPQHF.

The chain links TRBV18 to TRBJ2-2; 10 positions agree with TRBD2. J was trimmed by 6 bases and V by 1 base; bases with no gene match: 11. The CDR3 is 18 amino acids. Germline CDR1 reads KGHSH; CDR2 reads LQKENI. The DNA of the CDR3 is TGTGCCAGCTCACCACTCGCCCCTAGCGGGAGAAAGGCCGGGGAGCTGTTTTTT. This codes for CASSPLAPSGRKAGELFF.

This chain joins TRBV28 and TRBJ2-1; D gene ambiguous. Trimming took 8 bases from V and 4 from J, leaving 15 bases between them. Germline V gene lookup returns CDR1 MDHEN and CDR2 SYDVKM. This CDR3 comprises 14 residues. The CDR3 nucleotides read TGTGCCAGCTTCGAAACCCGGCCGTACAATGAGCAGTTCTTC. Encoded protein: CASFETRPYNEQFF.

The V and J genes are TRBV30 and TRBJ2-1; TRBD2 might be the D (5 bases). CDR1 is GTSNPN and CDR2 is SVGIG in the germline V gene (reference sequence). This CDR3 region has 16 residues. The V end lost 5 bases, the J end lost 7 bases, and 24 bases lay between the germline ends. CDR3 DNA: TGTGCCTGGGAACACCCTCGGACGCGGGCCCGGAATGAGCAGTTCTTC. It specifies CAWEHPRTRARNEQFF.

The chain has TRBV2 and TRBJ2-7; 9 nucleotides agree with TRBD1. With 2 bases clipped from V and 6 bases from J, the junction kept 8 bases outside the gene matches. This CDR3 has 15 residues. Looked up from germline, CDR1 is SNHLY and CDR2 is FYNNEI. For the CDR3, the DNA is TGTGCCAGCAGTGAACCGGGACAGGGATCAATCGAGCAGTACTTC. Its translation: CASSEPGQGSIEQYF.

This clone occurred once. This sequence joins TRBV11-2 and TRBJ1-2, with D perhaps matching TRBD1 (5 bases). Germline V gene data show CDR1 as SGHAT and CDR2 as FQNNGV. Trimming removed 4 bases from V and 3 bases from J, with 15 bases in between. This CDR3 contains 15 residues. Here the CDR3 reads CASSSPRGSYYGYTF. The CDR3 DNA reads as TGTGCCAGCAGCTCCCCTCGGGGCAGCTACTATGGCTACACCTTC.

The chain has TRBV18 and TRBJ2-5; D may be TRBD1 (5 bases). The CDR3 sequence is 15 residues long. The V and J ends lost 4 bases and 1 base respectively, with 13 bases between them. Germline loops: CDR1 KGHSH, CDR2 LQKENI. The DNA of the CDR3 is TGTGCCAGCTCACTGTACGCAGGGTCCCAAGAGACCCAGTACTTC. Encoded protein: CASSLYAGSQETQYF.